Below are 24 T cell receptor beta chains sequenced from a single sample in a study of T cells in Graves' hyperthyroidism and ophthalmopathy. Using RNA transcripts as the source, TCR beta CDR3 regions were amplified. The primer set for the first-round RT-PCR of the TCR CDR3 was HTBI. TCRdb recomputed calls from the multiplex PCR reads with MiXCR, one row per CDR3 protein. This sample has fewer than 450,000 distinct CDR3 sequences, with roughly a sixth found just once. Sample: blood. The receptors were sampled from a woman aged 25 to 39 with Graves' hyperthyroidism that later progressed to Graves' ophthalmopathy.

This clonotype was counted at least ten times. The junction and the germline gene differ at one end; a read error may be behind it. This chain connects TRBV18 to TRBJ2-3; no clear D gene. The V gene's germline CDR1 is KGHSH and CDR2 LQKENI. The CDR3 length is 18 residues. The CDR3 reads CASSPWSGEIGPTDTQYF. Here the CDR3 DNA reads TGCGCCAGCTCCCCTTGGTCAGGTGAAATTGGGCCCACAGATACGCAGTATTTT.

J is TRBJ1-4 and V is TRBV20-1, with 7 positions matching TRBD1. Trimming cost V 2 bases and J 0 bases; bases outside gene matches: 6. CDR3 size: 16 residues. CDR1 is DFQATT, CDR2 SNEGSKA, per germline (reference sequence). CDR3 loop: CSARSGQAATNEKLFF. The CDR3 nucleotides are TGCAGTGCTAGAAGCGGACAGGCCGCAACTAATGAAAAACTGTTTTTT.

This clonotype showed up many times. The chain joins TRBV2 to TRBJ2-1; 7 bases map to TRBD1. The CDR3 spans 12 residues. V lost 6 bases, J lost 14 bases, and 10 bases stayed unmatched. The germline V gene encodes CDR1 SNHLY and CDR2 FYNNEI. The CDR3 reads CASRYRGRSKFF. In nucleotides, the CDR3 is TGTGCCAGCAGGTACAGGGGTAGGTCAAAGTTCTTC.

Concerning this clonotype: A read error may produce the germline difference seen at one junction end. The gene calls are TRBV10-2 and TRBJ2-7, with 10 bases aligning to TRBD1. This CDR3 comprises 15 residues. Germline CDR1 reads WSHSY; CDR2 reads SAAADI. The CDR3 spells CTSMIDRGPSYEQYF. The CDR3 nucleotides read TGCACCAGCATGATCGACAGGGGGCCCTCCTACGAGCAGTACTTC.

This clonotype was observed at least ten times. This chain joins TRBV28 and TRBJ2-7; D might be TRBD1 (6 bases). Between the trimmed V and J ends, which lost 3 bases and 5 bases, there was a span of 14 bases. Germline values: CDR1 MDHEN, CDR2 SYDVKM. The CDR3 is 14 amino acids. The CDR3 region has the DNA TGTGCCAGCAGTTTTCCTCCCAGGGGACACGAGCAGTACTTC. Translating it yields CASSFPPRGHEQYF.

This clonotype was recorded a few times. The chain recombines TRBV28 with TRBJ2-5; D may be TRBD2 (7 bases). Germline V lookup: CDR1 MDHEN, CDR2 SYDVKM. Between the trimmed V and J ends, which lost 6 bases and 7 bases, there was a span of 21 bases. The CDR3 is 15 amino acids. The CDR3 region is CASSPSGGGWGTQYF. DNA for the CDR3: TGTGCCAGCAGCCCTAGCGGAGGGGGATGGGGGACCCAGTACTTC.

This clonotype occurred many times. This sequence joins TRBV10-1 and TRBJ2-7; D gene ambiguous. The CDR3 is made up of 12 amino acids. V was shortened by 10 bases and J by 1 base, with 11 bases between the two germline ends. Germline V gene sequence: CDR1 WNHNN, CDR2 SYGVQD (reference sequence). CDR3 DNA sequence: TGCGCCACAAAAACACGTTCCTACGAGCAGTACTTC. Protein product: CATKTRSYEQYF.

This clonotype was found a few times. This chain links TRBV15 with TRBJ1-1; D unresolved. V was cut by 5 bases and J by 4 bases, with 20 bases left in between. The germline gives CDR1 LNHNV, CDR2 YYDKDF (reference sequence). The CDR3 length is 16 residues. The CDR3: CATSPPKEWGGTEAFF. The CDR3 DNA sequence: TGTGCCACCAGCCCTCCCAAGGAGTGGGGAGGCACTGAAGCTTTCTTT.

This chain joins TRBV9 and TRBJ2-7; weak D call: TRBD2 (6 bases). Trimming shortened V by 0 bases and J by 0 bases, and 10 bases separated the two germline ends. Germline values: CDR1 SGDLS, CDR2 YYNGEE. This CDR3 comprises 15 residues. The DNA of the CDR3 is TGTGCCAGCAGCGTAGCCGGGGACTCCTCCTACGAGCAGTACTTC. Encoded protein: CASSVAGDSSYEQYF.

This clonotype was picked up a small number of times. The V call is TRBV28, the J call TRBJ1-1, with 8 bases aligning to TRBD1. The CDR3 is 13 amino acids. V shed 7 bases, J shed 12 bases, and the junction held 13 bases outside the gene matches. Germline V lookup: CDR1 MDHEN, CDR2 SYDVKM. This chain's CDR3 is CASISSPRTGPFF. In nucleotides, the CDR3 is TGTGCCAGCATCTCTTCCCCCCGGACAGGGCCTTTCTTT.

The CDR3 DNA sequence: TGCAGCGTTGAAGTGAGAGGGAGGGCCCCCGGGGAGCTGTTTTTT. Translating it yields CSVEVRGRAPGELFF. V and J are TRBV29-1 and TRBJ2-2; 7 bases are shared with TRBD2. After removal of 1 base from V and 6 bases from J, the junction contained 8 bases not matched to a gene. Per the germline V gene, CDR1 is SQVTM and CDR2 is ANQGSEA. This CDR3 contains 15 residues.

This chain links TRBV6-6 with TRBJ2-3; 12 bases line up with TRBD2. Per germline, CDR1 MNHNY and CDR2 SVGAGI (reference sequence). CDR3 length equals 18 residues. The ends lost 0 bases at V and 4 bases at J; junction bases unmatched: 8. The CDR3 coding sequence is TGTGCCAGCAGTTACTCGATTGCTAGCGGGAGGGCTGCAGATACGCAGTATTTT. Its translation: CASSYSIASGRAADTQYF.

This clonotype was counted at least ten times. The genes are TRBV28 and TRBJ1-5; D is possibly TRBD1 (6 bases). Germline CDR1 is MDHEN and CDR2 is SYDVKM. The CDR3 has 15 amino acids. V lost 5 bases, J lost 4 bases, and 15 bases lay in between. In nucleotides, the CDR3 is TGTGCCAGCAGTGCCCGGACAGTACGGAATCAGCCCCAGCATTTT. It encodes CASSARTVRNQPQHF. The variable domain in full, with the rest retrieved from reference TRBV28 and TRBJ1-5, is DVKVTQSSRYLVKRTGEKVFLECVQDMDHENMFWYRQDPGLGLRLIYFSYDVKMKEKGDIPEGYSVSREKKERFSLILESASTNQTSMYLCASSARTVRNQPQHFGDGTRLSIL.

This clonotype was seen many times. The chain carries TRBV4-1 and TRBJ2-7, with D possibly TRBD1 on 6 matching bases. The CDR3 sequence is 14 residues long. In germline, CDR1 is MGHRA, CDR2 YSYEKL. Between the trimmed V and J ends, which lost 0 bases and 3 bases, there was a span of 9 bases. The CDR3 nucleotides read TGCGCCAGCAGCCAAGAGGGACAAGGCTACGAGCAGTACTTC. This translates into CASSQEGQGYEQYF.

V usage is TRBV28 and J usage is TRBJ1-2; D remains ambiguous. The CDR3 consists of 11 residues. V shed 8 bases and J shed 5 bases, with 9 bases lying between them. Germline V gene data show CDR1 as MDHEN and CDR2 as SYDVKM. CDR3: CASGTRYGYTF. CDR3 nucleotide sequence: TGTGCCAGCGGCACGCGTTATGGCTACACCTTC.

This clonotype showed up many times. V gene TRBV12-3 or TRBV12-4 combines with J gene TRBJ1-2; D ambiguous. The CDR3 covers 13 residues. V was pared by 2 bases and J by 6 bases, with 10 bases between. CDR3 in DNA: TGTGCCAGCAGTTTATTTTTCCGAGATGGCTACACCTTC. It encodes CASSLFFRDGYTF.

V is TRBV19 and J is TRBJ1-1; D possibly corresponds to TRBD1 (5 bases). CDR3 length: 16 residues. Germline CDR1 reads LNHDA; CDR2 reads SQIVND (reference sequence). V dropped 3 bases and J dropped 1 base, with 15 bases sitting between them. The CDR3 reads CASSMFGTKRNTEAFF. The CDR3 coding sequence is TGTGCCAGTAGTATGTTCGGGACCAAGAGGAACACTGAAGCTTTCTTT. The whole variable domain, remainder taken from reference TRBV19 and TRBJ1-1, is DGGITQSPKYLFRKEGQNVTLSCEQNLNHDAMYWYRQDPGQGLRLIYYSQIVNDFQKGDIAEGYSVSREKKESFPLTVTSAQKNPTAFYLCASSMFGTKRNTEAFFGQGTRLTVV.

This clonotype has a count of ten or more. The rearrangement links TRBV4-1 to TRBJ2-5; D may be TRBD1 (5 bases). V was shortened by 1 base and J by 5 bases, with 14 bases between the two germline ends. This CDR3 spans 15 amino acids. Looked up from germline, CDR1 is MGHRA and CDR2 is YSYEKL. The CDR3 protein is CASSQAARAGETQYF. The CDR3 nucleotides are TGCGCCAGCAGCCAAGCGGCCAGGGCTGGGGAGACCCAGTACTTC.

This clonotype was counted many times. The chain couples TRBV5-6 to TRBJ1-2, with D perhaps TRBD1 (6 bases). Between the trimmed V and J ends, which lost 4 bases and 7 bases, there was a span of 8 bases. This CDR3 contains 11 residues. Germline V lookup: CDR1 SGHDT, CDR2 YYEEEE. CDR3 sequence: CASSGQRGYTF. The CDR3 DNA follows: TGTGCCAGCAGCGGACAGCGTGGCTACACCTTC.

CDR3 amino acids: CASSNSKYISGNTIYF. The CDR3 DNA reads as TGCGCCAGCAGTAACAGCAAGTATATCTCTGGAAACACCATATATTTT. This sequence joins TRBV5-1 and TRBJ1-3; D is ambiguous. The germline V and J ends were trimmed by 5 bases and 0 bases, with 15 bases remaining between them. There are 16 residues in the CDR3. Germline CDR1 and CDR2: SGHRS and YFSETQ.

This clonotype was picked up many times. The V and J genes are TRBV10-3 and TRBJ1-1, with unresolved D. Trimming stripped 0 bases from V and 4 bases from J, with 15 bases between. Germline V gives CDR1 ENHRY, CDR2 SYGVKD. The CDR3 extends over 16 amino acids. CDR3 sequence: CAISESPAGGRTEAFF. The CDR3 DNA reads TGTGCCATCAGTGAGTCGCCCGCGGGTGGTCGCACTGAAGCTTTCTTT.

This clonotype was detected a few times. V gene TRBV11-2 combines with J gene TRBJ2-3, with D possibly being TRBD1 or TRBD2 (6 bases each). This CDR3 is built from 17 residues. V lost 10 bases, J lost 2 bases, and 25 bases lay in between. Germline assignment: CDR1 SGHAT and CDR2 FQNNGV. The CDR3: CATTLGGGAATTDTQYF. In nucleotides, the CDR3 is TGTGCCACGACGCTCGGAGGGGGAGCGGCAACCACAGATACGCAGTATTTT. Together with reference TRBV11-2 and TRBJ2-3, the CDR3 gives the full variable domain: EAGVAQSPRYKIIEKRQSVAFWCNPISGHATLYWYQQILGQGPKLLIQFQNNGVVDDSQLPKDRFSAERLKGVDSTLKIQPAKLEDSAVYLCATTLGGGAATTDTQYFGPGTRLTVL.

This clonotype was counted many times. J is TRBJ2-7 and V is TRBV6-5; TRBD1 is a possible D gene (6 bases). There are 17 residues in the CDR3. Germline CDR1 and CDR2: MNHEY and SVGAGI. Trimming left V 2 bases short and J 2 bases short, with 19 bases between. CDR3: CASSYRPKTGSTYEQYF. The CDR3 region has the DNA TGTGCCAGCAGTTACCGCCCGAAGACAGGCTCGACCTACGAGCAGTACTTC.

This clonotype was seen repeatedly, ten times or more. This sequence joins TRBV11-2 and TRBJ2-1; D assignment may be TRBD1 or TRBD2 (6 bases each). This CDR3 has 12 amino acids. Germline V gives CDR1 SGHAT, CDR2 FQNNGV. V dropped 2 bases and J dropped 9 bases, with 8 bases sitting between them. CDR3 protein: CASSLRGREQFF. CDR3 nucleotide sequence: TGTGCCAGCAGCTTACGGGGGCGTGAGCAGTTCTTC.